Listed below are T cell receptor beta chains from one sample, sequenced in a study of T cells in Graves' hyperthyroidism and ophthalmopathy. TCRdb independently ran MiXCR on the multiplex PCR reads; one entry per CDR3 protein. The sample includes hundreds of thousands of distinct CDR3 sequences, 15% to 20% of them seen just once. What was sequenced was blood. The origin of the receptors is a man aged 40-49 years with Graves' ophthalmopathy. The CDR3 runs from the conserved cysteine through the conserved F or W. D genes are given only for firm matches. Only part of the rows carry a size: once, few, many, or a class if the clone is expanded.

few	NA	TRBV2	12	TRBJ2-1	TGTGCCAGCAGTAATACGGGGAATCGACAGTTCTTC	CASSNTGNRQFF
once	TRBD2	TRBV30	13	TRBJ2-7	TGTGCCTGGATGGGACTAGATAAAAGGGAGCAGTACTTC	CAWMGLDKREQYF
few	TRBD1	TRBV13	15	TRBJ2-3	TGTGCCAGCAGCGATAACAGGGGGCAAACAGATACGCAGTATTTT	CASSDNRGQTDTQYF
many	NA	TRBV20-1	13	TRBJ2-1	TGCAGTGCTAGTAGCGAAAACCGCAATGAGCAGTTCTTC	CSASSENRNEQFF
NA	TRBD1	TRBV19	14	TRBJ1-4	TGTGCCAGTAGCCTCAGGGGGGAGAATGAAAAACTGTTTTTT	CASSLRGENEKLFF
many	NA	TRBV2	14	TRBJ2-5	TGTGCCACCTGGAGAGCCCGAGTACAAGAGACCCAGTACTTC	CATWRARVQETQYF
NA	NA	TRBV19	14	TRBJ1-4	TGTGCCAGTAAACGGACGACAGCAAATGAAAAACTGTTTTTT	CASKRTTANEKLFF
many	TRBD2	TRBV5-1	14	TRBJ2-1	TGCGCCAGCAGCCCGACTAGCGGAAACAATGAGCAGTTCTTC	CASSPTSGNNEQFF
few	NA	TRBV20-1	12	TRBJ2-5	TGCAGTGCTATCTTCGGTCAAGAGACCCAGTACTTC	CSAIFGQETQYF
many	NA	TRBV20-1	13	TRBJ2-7	TGCAGTGCTAGAGGACTAGGACGCAGCGAGCAGTACTTC	CSARGLGRSEQYF
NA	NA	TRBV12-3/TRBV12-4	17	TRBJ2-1	TGTGCCAGCAGCACCCGAGTAGCCTTAAGCTCCTACAATGAGCAGTTCTTC	CASSTRVALSSYNEQFF
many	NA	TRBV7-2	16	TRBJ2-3	TGTGCCAGCAGCTTAACTGGGGCAGGGAGCACAGATACGCAGTATTTT	CASSLTGAGSTDTQYF
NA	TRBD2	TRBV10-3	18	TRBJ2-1	TGTGCCATCAGTGAGTCCTCGCGGGGCGGGGGGGCCTACAATGAGCAGTTCTTC	CAISESSRGGGAYNEQFF
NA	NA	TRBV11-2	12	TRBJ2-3	TGTGCCAGCAAATCGGGGCCTTATACGCAGTATTTT	CASKSGPYTQYF
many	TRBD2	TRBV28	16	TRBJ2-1	TGTGCCAGCAGCTGGACTAGCGGGAGCGGGTGGAATGAGCAGTTCTTC	CASSWTSGSGWNEQFF
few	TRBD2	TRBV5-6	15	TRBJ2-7	TGTGCCAGCAGCCCCGGACTAGCGCATCCCTACGAGCAGTACTTC	CASSPGLAHPYEQYF
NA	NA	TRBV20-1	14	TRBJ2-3	TGCAGTGCTTCCCCCTCGGGGGGCACAGATACGCAGTATTTT	CSASPSGGTDTQYF
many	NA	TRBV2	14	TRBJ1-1	TGTGCCAGCAGTGAAGCGCAGGTGCTGACTGAAGCTTTCTTT	CASSEAQVLTEAFF
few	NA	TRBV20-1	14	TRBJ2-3	TGCAGTGCTAGAGGAGGGGGGTTTTTGGATACGCAGTATTTT	CSARGGGFLDTQYF
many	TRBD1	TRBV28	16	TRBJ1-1	TGTGCCAGCAGTTCGCCGGGACAGGGGCCTGACACTGAAGCTTTCTTT	CASSSPGQGPDTEAFF
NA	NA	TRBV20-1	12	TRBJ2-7	TGCAGTGCAGAGGGGGTTCACTACGAGCAGTACTTC	CSAEGVHYEQYF
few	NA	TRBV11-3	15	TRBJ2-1	TGTGCCAGCAGCCCTACCACGGGGGGCCCGGATCCGCAGTTCTTC	CASSPTTGGPDPQFF
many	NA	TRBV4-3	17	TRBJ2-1	TGCGCCAGCAGCCAAGATCAGGGCTTTAGCTCCTACAATGAGCAGTTCTTC	CASSQDQGFSSYNEQFF
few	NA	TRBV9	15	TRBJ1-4	TGTGCCAGCAGCGCCAACACAGGGCCTCAGGAGAAACTGTTTTTT	CASSANTGPQEKLFF
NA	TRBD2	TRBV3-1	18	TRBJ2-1	TGTGCCAGCAGCCAAGGACTCTATGCGGGGGTAGTTTACAATGAGCAGTTCTTC	CASSQGLYAGVVYNEQFF
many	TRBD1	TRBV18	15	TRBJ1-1	TGTGCCAGCTCACCGGAGACAGGGGGCACCTCTGAAGCTTTCTTT	CASSPETGGTSEAFF
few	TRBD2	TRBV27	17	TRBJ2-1	TGTGCCAGCAGTTTGCCTCTCGGGACTAGCGGGAGCAGTGAGCAGTTCTTC	CASSLPLGTSGSSEQFF
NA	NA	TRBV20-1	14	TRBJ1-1	TGCAGTGGATCGTCGAGGAGGGGCCATTTTGAAGCTTTCTTT	CSGSSRRGHFEAFF
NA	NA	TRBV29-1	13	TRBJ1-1	TGCAGCGTTGACAGAAACATGAACACTGAAGCTTTCTTT	CSVDRNMNTEAFF
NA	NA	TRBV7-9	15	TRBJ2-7	TGTGCCAGCAGCTTACGGGACACAGCCTCCTACGAGCAGTACTTC	CASSLRDTASYEQYF
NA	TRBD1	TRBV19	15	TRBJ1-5	TGTGCCAGTAGAGCGGACAGGAATAGCAATCAGCCCCAGCATTTT	CASRADRNSNQPQHF
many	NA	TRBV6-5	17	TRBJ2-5	TGTGCCAGCAGTTACTCGAACGGGGGCGAAGTCCAAGAGACCCAGTACTTC	CASSYSNGGEVQETQYF
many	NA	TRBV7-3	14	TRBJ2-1	TGTGCCAGCAGCCCCCAAAGTTCGGGCAATGAGCAGTTCTTC	CASSPQSSGNEQFF
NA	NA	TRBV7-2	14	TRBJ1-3	TGTGCCAGCAGCCTACCGGACAGAGCAAACACCATATATTTT	CASSLPDRANTIYF
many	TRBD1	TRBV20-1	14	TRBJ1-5	TGCAGTGCTAGCGAAGGGACAGGCCATCAGCCCCAGCATTTT	CSASEGTGHQPQHF
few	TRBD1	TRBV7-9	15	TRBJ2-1	TGTGCCAGCAGCCTCCCGGGACAGGGGCACAATGAGCAGTTCTTC	CASSLPGQGHNEQFF
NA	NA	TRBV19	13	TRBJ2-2	TGTGCCAGTAGTAGGCAGCACACCGGGGAGCTGTTTTTT	CASSRQHTGELFF
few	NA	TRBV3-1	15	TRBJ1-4	TGTGCCAGCAGCCAAGACGCCGGGACGAAAGGAAAACTGTTTTTT	CASSQDAGTKGKLFF
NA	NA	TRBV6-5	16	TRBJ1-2	TGTGCCAGCAGTTACTCGAGGCCCGCTGCATTCTATGGCTACACCTTC	CASSYSRPAAFYGYTF
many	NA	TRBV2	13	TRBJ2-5	TGTGCCAGCGAGAAGGGGGACCAAGAGACCCAGTACTTC	CASEKGDQETQYF
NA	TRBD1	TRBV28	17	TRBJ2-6	TGTGCCAGCATCACAGGGGGCCTTGACTCTGGGGCCAACGTCCTGACTTTC	CASITGGLDSGANVLTF
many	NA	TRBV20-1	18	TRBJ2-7	TGCAGTGCTAGGCCGAGAACCTCCGGGACCTGGGTCCCCTACGAGCAGTACTTC	CSARPRTSGTWVPYEQYF